This T cell receptor beta chain was retrieved from a study of shared clonotypes between healthy human individuals. Overall study findings and caveats: Naive subsets generally had larger estimated richness than memory subsets.

This clone was seen only once. What it recognizes is unknown. Recent vaccinations or acute infections were absent in the healthy HIV-negative adult donors. TCRdb's copy holds only in-frame clones and misses some; the assay was immunoSEQ multiplex PCR. Of roughly 2 million clones listed, roughly 94% are singletons. The CDR3 has 15 amino acids. Trimming took 1 base from V and 2 from J, leaving 9 bases between them. The germline V gene encodes CDR1 SGHTA and CDR2 FQGNSA. This clonotype originated in a man in his late teens or twenties in good health. The sample consisted of naive CD4+ T cells sorted from blood. This sample's subset: CD45RA+ positively selected. The chain carries TRBV7-2 and TRBJ2-1, with D hard to call. The CDR3 bases are TGTGCCAGCAGCTTAGAGGTAGCCCCCTACAATGAGCAGTTCTTC. Translating it yields CASSLEVAPYNEQFF.